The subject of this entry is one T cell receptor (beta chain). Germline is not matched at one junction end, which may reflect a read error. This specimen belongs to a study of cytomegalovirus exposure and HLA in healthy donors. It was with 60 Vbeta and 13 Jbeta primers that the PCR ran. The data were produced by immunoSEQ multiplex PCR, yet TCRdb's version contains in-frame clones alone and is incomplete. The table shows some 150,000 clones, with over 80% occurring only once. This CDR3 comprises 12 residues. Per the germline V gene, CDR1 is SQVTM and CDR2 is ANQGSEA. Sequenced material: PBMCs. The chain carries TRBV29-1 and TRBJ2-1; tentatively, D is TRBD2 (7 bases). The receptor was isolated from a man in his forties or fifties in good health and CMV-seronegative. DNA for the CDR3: TGCAGCTTTGAGGGGGGGTACAATGAGCAGTTCTTC. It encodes CSFEGGYNEQFF.